These 28 T cell receptor beta chains came from one sample sequenced in a study of blood T cell repertoires in COVID-19. Only in-frame clones appear in the TCRdb table, and some are missing; sequencing was by immunoSEQ multiplex PCR. The data show approximately 49,000 clones, 75% to 85% seen once. Sequenced input: peripheral blood. These receptors originate from a woman aged 60 to 75 with acute or convalescent COVID-19.

The chain has TRBV27 and TRBJ2-1, with D maybe TRBD2 (6 bases). This CDR3 has 14 amino acids. CDR1 is MNHEY and CDR2 is SMNVEV in the germline V gene (reference sequence). Between the trimmed V and J ends, which lost 4 bases and 6 bases, there was a span of 13 bases. CDR3 residues: CASSSGLRGNEQFF. The CDR3 nucleotides are TGTGCCAGCAGTTCGGGACTCCGCGGCAATGAGCAGTTCTTC.

The CDR3 region has the DNA TGTGCCAGCAGTGACACGACAGAAACCTACTCTGGGGCCAACGTCCTGACTTTC. Translating it yields CASSDTTETYSGANVLTF. This chain links TRBV2 with TRBJ2-6, with D maybe TRBD1 (5 bases). The CDR3 contains 18 residues. Germline CDR1 reads SNHLY; CDR2 reads FYNNEI. With 3 bases removed from V and 0 bases from J, the gap between germline ends came to 15 bases.

The chain couples TRBV7-9 to TRBJ2-1; D might be TRBD2 (6 bases). Germline V CDR1 and CDR2: SEHNR, FQNEAQ (reference sequence). The CDR3 totals 15 residues. V was pared by 8 bases and J by 12 bases, with 26 bases between. CDR3 sequence: CASALLGTQALVQFF. CDR3 in DNA: TGTGCCAGCGCCCTTTTGGGGACTCAAGCTTTGGTGCAGTTCTTC.

By frequency in the sample, this clone is medium-sized. The rearrangement uses TRBV6-5 and TRBJ1-2; D remains ambiguous. The CDR3 runs to 14 residues. Trimming removed 6 bases from V and 0 bases from J, with 11 bases in between. Germline V gene data show CDR1 as MNHEY and CDR2 as SVGAGI. The CDR3 sequence is CASSPLGPNYGYTF. The CDR3 DNA is TGTGCCAGCAGCCCCTTGGGCCCTAACTATGGCTACACCTTC.

This chain links TRBV29-1 with TRBJ1-5, with a weak D call TRBD1 (6 bases). Germline CDR1 reads SQVTM; CDR2 reads ANQGSEA. V lost 6 bases, J lost 4 bases, and 10 bases lay in between. This CDR3 contains 12 residues. CDR3 coding DNA: TGCAGCGTCGGGACAACTAATCAGCCCCAGCATTTT. As protein: CSVGTTNQPQHF.

The rearrangement links TRBV15 to TRBJ2-2, with D possibly being TRBD2 (7 bases). Trimming left V 4 bases short and J 0 bases short, with 9 bases between. Germline-derived CDR1 and CDR2 are LNHNV and YYDKDF (reference sequence). The CDR3 is 15 amino acids. The CDR3 spells CATSKGGANTGELFF. CDR3 DNA: TGTGCCACCAGCAAAGGGGGGGCGAACACCGGGGAGCTGTTTTTT.

This sequence joins TRBV11-2 and TRBJ2-1; TRBD2 matches 7 bases. The ends lost 5 bases at V and 12 bases at J; junction bases unmatched: 7. This CDR3 spans 12 amino acids. CDR1 is SGHAT, CDR2 FQNNGV, per germline. The CDR3 bases are TGTGCCAGCAGCCCGCGGGAGTTCGGGCAGTTCTTC. Amino acid sequence: CASSPREFGQFF.

The chain combines TRBV28 with TRBJ1-2; 8 bases align to TRBD1. This CDR3 spans 16 amino acids. Germline loops: CDR1 MDHEN, CDR2 SYDVKM. Germline trimming cut 6 bases from V and 2 bases from J; bases unmatched to any gene: 11. The CDR3 loop is CASRSPPGQANYGYTF. CDR3 in DNA: TGTGCCAGCAGAAGCCCTCCGGGACAGGCGAACTATGGCTACACCTTC.

The chain couples TRBV12-3 or TRBV12-4 to TRBJ1-1, with D maybe TRBD1 (6 bases). The CDR3 is 13 residues long. V shed 6 bases and J shed 3 bases, with 11 bases lying between them. The CDR3 sequence is CASSLGQHTEAFF. DNA for the CDR3: TGTGCCAGCAGCCTAGGACAGCACACTGAAGCTTTCTTT.

This clone occurred once. The chain joins TRBV29-1 to TRBJ2-7; no clear D gene. V dropped 5 bases and J dropped 2 bases, with 10 bases sitting between them. The CDR3 length is 12 residues. CDR1 is SQVTM and CDR2 is ANQGSEA in the germline V gene. For the CDR3, the DNA is TGCAGCGTTAGTGTGAGTACCTACGAGCAGTACTTC. This gives the protein CSVSVSTYEQYF.

This clone was seen a few times. The V and J genes are TRBV18 and TRBJ2-3, with 7 bases lining up with TRBD2. This CDR3 has 15 residues. The germline CDR1 and CDR2 sequences are KGHSH and LQKENI. V trimming: 4 bases; J trimming: 6 bases; junction bases outside the gene matches: 10. The CDR3 here is CASSQNQAGADTQYF. The CDR3 coding sequence is TGTGCCAGCTCACAGAACCAGGCGGGAGCCGATACGCAGTATTTT.

The J gene is TRBJ1-2, the V gene TRBV5-1; 9 bases align to TRBD1. Germline CDR1 reads SGHRS; CDR2 reads YFSETQ. The CDR3 length is 18 residues. V dropped 1 base and J dropped 3; count of bases not matched to a gene: 13. CDR3 sequence reads: CASSLTSITGGRYYGYTF. In DNA form, the CDR3 reads TGCGCCAGCAGCTTGACCTCCATAACAGGGGGCCGGTACTATGGCTACACCTTC. Full variable domain (missing parts from reference TRBV5-1 and TRBJ1-2): KAGVTQTPRYLIKTRGQQVTLSCSPISGHRSVSWYQQTPGQGLQFLFEYFSETQRNKGNFPGRFSGRQFSNSRSEMNVSTLELGDSALYLCASSLTSITGGRYYGYTFGSGTRLTVV.

The gene calls are TRBV18 and TRBJ1-5, with unresolved D. V gave up 6 bases and J gave up 2 bases, with 11 bases separating them. The CDR3 has 14 residues. Per germline, CDR1 KGHSH and CDR2 LQKENI. CDR3 sequence (DNA): TGTGCCAGCTCGCAAAGTCCGGGCAATCAGCCCCAGCATTTT. This codes for CASSQSPGNQPQHF.

This clone appeared a few times. The gene calls are TRBV4-1 and TRBJ1-1, with a possible D match to TRBD1 (5 bases). This CDR3 contains 18 residues. Germline CDR1 is MGHRA and CDR2 is YSYEKL. V was pared by 0 bases and J by 4 bases, with 21 bases between. The CDR3 loop reads CASSQEWYPGRGVTEAFF. In DNA form, the CDR3 reads TGCGCCAGCAGCCAAGAATGGTATCCAGGGCGAGGCGTCACTGAAGCTTTCTTT.

The gene calls are TRBV9 and TRBJ1-2, with 9 bases identical to TRBD1. The trim removed 2 bases at V and 7 bases at J, leaving 9 bases unmatched. Per the germline V gene, CDR1 is SGDLS and CDR2 is YYNGEE. The CDR3 runs 15 residues. The CDR3 here is CASSVDTGGAAGYTF. DNA for the CDR3: TGTGCCAGCAGCGTCGATACAGGGGGCGCAGCTGGCTACACCTTC.

The genes are TRBV28 and TRBJ1-1, with D perhaps TRBD1 (6 bases). V gave up 8 bases and J gave up 3 bases, with 13 bases separating them. Per germline, CDR1 MDHEN and CDR2 SYDVKM. This CDR3 contains 13 residues. Here the CDR3 DNA reads TGTGCCAGCGGGGTACAGGGTCACACTGAAGCTTTCTTT. Amino acids: CASGVQGHTEAFF.

This clone showed up just a few times. The rearrangement links TRBV5-1 to TRBJ1-1; 7 bases are shared with TRBD1. CDR3 length: 13 residues. The germline gives CDR1 SGHRS, CDR2 YFSETQ. V lost 2 bases to trimming and J lost 4 bases; unmatched junction nucleotides: 2. This chain's CDR3 is CASSFQGVTEAFF. The CDR3 DNA reads TGCGCCAGCAGCTTTCAGGGGGTCACTGAAGCTTTCTTT.

The V call is TRBV6-5, the J call TRBJ1-1, with TRBD1 matching over 9 bases. The length of the CDR3 is 15 residues. V lost 5 bases to trimming and J lost 11 bases; unmatched junction nucleotides: 15. CDR1 and CDR2 from the germline V gene are MNHEY and SVGAGI. The CDR3 here is CASSQPIGTGRKAFF. DNA of the CDR3: TGTGCCAGCAGTCAGCCGATTGGGACAGGGAGGAAGGCTTTCTTT.

In this sample, this clone turned up a few times. V is TRBV5-1 and J is TRBJ1-6; D is unclear. The V end was cut by 4 bases, the J end by 7 bases, with 15 bases between. Germline assignment: CDR1 SGHRS and CDR2 YFSETQ. This CDR3 is built from 15 residues. The chain's CDR3 is CASSQSLMRNSPLHF. CDR3 bases: TGCGCCAGCAGCCAGAGCCTCATGAGGAATTCACCCCTCCACTTT.

The V call is TRBV15, the J call TRBJ2-5, with 8 bases aligning to TRBD1. Looked up from germline, CDR1 is LNHNV and CDR2 is YYDKDF (reference sequence). The junction had 5 bases not matched to a gene; V was cut back by 3 bases and J by 5 bases. The CDR3 length is 14 residues. This CDR3 reads CATSSGDRLETQYF. Here the CDR3 DNA reads TGTGCCACCAGCAGTGGGGACAGGTTGGAGACCCAGTACTTC. The full variable domain, with the rest looked up from reference TRBV15 and TRBJ2-5, is DAMVIQNPRYQVTQFGKPVTLSCSQTLNHNVMYWYQQKSSQAPKLLFHYYDKDFNNEADTPDNFQSRRPNTSFCFLDIRSPGLGDTAMYLCATSSGDRLETQYFGPGTRLLVL.

The chain combines TRBV7-9 with TRBJ1-1; D is undetermined. The germline gives CDR1 SEHNR, CDR2 FQNEAQ (reference sequence). Trimming took off 1 base at V and 1 base at J, with 7 bases between the two ends. This CDR3 region has 14 residues. DNA for the CDR3: TGTGCCAGCAGCTTAGGACACTCGAACACTGAAGCTTTCTTT. Translating gives CASSLGHSNTEAFF.

V usage is TRBV10-2 and J usage is TRBJ1-6; TRBD1 matches 8 bases. The CDR3 contains 14 residues. J lost 8 bases, V lost 6 bases, and 6 bases had no gene match. Germline V CDR1 and CDR2: WSHSY, SAAADI. DNA of the CDR3: TGCGCCAGCAGATGGACAGGGAGGGATTCACCCCTCCACTTT. Protein product: CASRWTGRDSPLHF.

The rearrangement links TRBV6-2 or TRBV6-3 to TRBJ2-3; possible D gene TRBD2, 6 bases. V lost 6 bases, J lost 3 bases, and 16 bases lay in between. CDR1 is MNHEY, CDR2 SVGEGT, per germline. The CDR3 is made up of 15 amino acids. CDR3 sequence (DNA): TGTGCCAGCAGCTCCGTGGTGGGGAGGACAGATACGCAGTATTTT. This translates into CASSSVVGRTDTQYF.

This chain uses TRBV19 with TRBJ1-2, with 9 positions matching TRBD1. Germline lookup yields CDR1 LNHDA and CDR2 SQIVND (reference sequence). V was pared by 5 bases and J by 3 bases, with 7 bases of the junction left unmatched. The CDR3 extends over 15 amino acids. CDR3 residues: CASSPWGQGDYGYTF. CDR3 bases: TGTGCCAGTAGTCCTTGGGGACAGGGAGACTATGGCTACACCTTC.

The V call is TRBV11-1, the J call TRBJ1-2; 7 nucleotides align to TRBD1. Trimming at V came to 6 bases and at J to 1 base, leaving 8 bases not matched to a gene. This CDR3 contains 15 residues. CDR1 is SGHAT, CDR2 FQDESV, per germline (reference sequence). The CDR3 spells CASSSTYRGNYGYTF. The CDR3 coding sequence is TGTGCCAGCAGTTCAACATACAGGGGTAACTATGGCTACACCTTC.

This clone was counted only a few times. The chain carries TRBV30 and TRBJ1-2; 7 nucleotides line up with TRBD1. After removal of 8 bases from V and 2 bases from J, the junction contained 5 bases not matched to a gene. The CDR3 has 12 residues. From germline, CDR1 is GTSNPN and CDR2 SVGIG (reference sequence). CDR3 nucleotides: TGTGCCCGCTCGACAGGGAACTATGGCTACACCTTC. It codes for CARSTGNYGYTF.

The rearrangement links TRBV7-9 to TRBJ1-2, with D unresolved. Germline V gene data show CDR1 as SEHNR and CDR2 as FQNEAQ (reference sequence). The germline V and J ends were trimmed by 2 bases and 8 bases, with 21 bases remaining between them. The CDR3 has 16 amino acids. The CDR3 bases are TGTGCCAGCAGCTTATATCCCCCGGAGGGTTTGGGCGGCTACACCTTC. It codes for CASSLYPPEGLGGYTF.

This clone was counted between two and nine times. V gene TRBV27 combines with J gene TRBJ2-4; weak D call: TRBD2 (6 bases). Trimming took 5 bases from V and 0 from J, leaving 20 bases between them. Germline CDR1 MNHEY, CDR2 SMNVEV (reference sequence). The CDR3 runs 18 residues. As DNA, the CDR3 is TGTGCCAGCAGTCCCCTGAGTAGCGGAGGGCTAGCCAAAAACATTCAGTACTTC. Translation gives CASSPLSSGGLAKNIQYF.